This TCR beta chain was retrieved from a study of cytomegalovirus exposure and HLA in healthy donors. General observations from the study: Cytomegalovirus-associated status was assigned to 164 TCR beta chains.

Primers for the PCR totalled 60 Vbeta and 13 Jbeta. Profiling relied on immunoSEQ multiplex PCR, and the TCRdb table lists in-frame clones only, not all of them. This sample has 310,000 or so clones, with approximately 90% found just once. The germline CDR1 and CDR2 sequences are SGHAT and FQNNGV. Germline trimming cut 1 base from V and 5 bases from J; bases unmatched to any gene: 3. The CDR3 is made up of 15 amino acids. Regarding this clone: Its matching antigen is unknown.

The chain uses TRBV11-2 and TRBJ2-5; 11 nucleotides match TRBD2. The clonotype was recovered from a woman under 30 in good health and CMV-seronegative. Material for sequencing was PBMCs. In DNA form, the CDR3 reads TGTGCCAGCAGCTTAGGAGCTAGCGGGGGGGAGACCCAGTACTTC. As protein: CASSLGASGGETQYF.